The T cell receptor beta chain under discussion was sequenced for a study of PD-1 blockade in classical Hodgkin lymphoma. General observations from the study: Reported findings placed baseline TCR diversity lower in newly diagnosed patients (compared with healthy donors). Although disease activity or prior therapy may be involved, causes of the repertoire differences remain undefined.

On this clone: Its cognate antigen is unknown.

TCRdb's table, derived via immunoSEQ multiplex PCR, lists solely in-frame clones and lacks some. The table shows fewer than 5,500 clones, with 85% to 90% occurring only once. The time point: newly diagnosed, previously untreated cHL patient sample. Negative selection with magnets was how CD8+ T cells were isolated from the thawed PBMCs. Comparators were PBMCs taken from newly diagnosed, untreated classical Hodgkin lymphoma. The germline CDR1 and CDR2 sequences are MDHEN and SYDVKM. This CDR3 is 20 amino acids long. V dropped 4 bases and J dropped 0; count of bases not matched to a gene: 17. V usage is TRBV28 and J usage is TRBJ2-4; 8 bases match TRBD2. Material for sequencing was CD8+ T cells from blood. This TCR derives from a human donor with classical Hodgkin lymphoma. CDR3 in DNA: TGTGCCAGCAGTTACCCCCACTACGCGGGAGGAATCCTAGCCAAAAACATTCAGTACTTC. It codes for CASSYPHYAGGILAKNIQYF.